This is a list of T cell receptor beta chains from one sample in a study of response to subunit inactivated influenza vaccine. TCRdb ran MiXCR on the RT-PCR reads and lists one entry per CDR3 protein. The profile shows a few hundred thousand distinct CDR3 sequences, 11% to 15% of them singletons. Specimen: PBMCs from blood, collected about 11 days after vaccination. The receptors shown here come from a man aged 45-65 years who received an inactivated influenza vaccine. CDR3s include the opening cysteine and the closing phenylalanine or tryptophan. A D gene is named only where the DNA matches it firmly. Clone size is shown for a subset of rows, as once, few, many or a class of expanded clone.

many TRBJ1-1 TRBV5-1 - TGCGCCAGCAGCGTAGCCACAGCGAACACTGAAGCTTTCTTT CASSVATANTEAFF
- TRBJ2-3 TRBV28 - TGTGCCAGCAGCAAAAGTGGGGATACGCAGTATTTT CASSKSGDTQYF
many TRBJ2-3 TRBV11-2 - TGTGCCAGCAGCTTAGGGTTACTGACCGTAGATACGCAGTATTTT CASSLGLLTVDTQYF
many TRBJ2-1 TRBV28 TRBD2 TGTGCCAGCAGCCCTGGGGGTGGCGGGAGTTTATTTGAGCAGTTCTTC CASSPGGGGSLFEQFF
few TRBJ2-7 TRBV20-1 - TGCAGTGCTAGAGATCTCTCAGCCTACGAGCAGTACTTC CSARDLSAYEQYF
many TRBJ2-7 TRBV11-2 - TGTGCCAGCAGCCCTCACTCCTACGAGCAGTACTTC CASSPHSYEQYF
many TRBJ1-2 TRBV28 - TGTGCCAGCAGCCCCAGCCTCAATATCTATGGCTACACCTTC CASSPSLNIYGYTF
- TRBJ1-5 TRBV7-8 - TGTGCCAGCAGCCGAATCTGGGGCAATCAGCCCCAGCATTTT CASSRIWGNQPQHF
- TRBJ1-2 TRBV20-1 - TGCAGTGCTAGAGCGGGACTGGCCTATGGCTACACCTTC CSARAGLAYGYTF
- TRBJ2-1 TRBV2 - TGTGCCAGCAGTGGAATCTACAATGAGCAGTTCTTC CASSGIYNEQFF
- TRBJ2-7 TRBV12-3/TRBV12-4 TRBD1 TGTGCCAGCAGCCCCGACAGGGGGCATTACGAGCAGTACTTC CASSPDRGHYEQYF
- TRBJ2-1 TRBV9 TRBD2 TGTGCCAGCAGCACTCGGACTAGCGGGAGGAATGAGCAGTTCTTC CASSTRTSGRNEQFF
few TRBJ2-2 TRBV2 - TGTGCCAGCAAGGAGGCCTCGAACACCGGGGAGCTGTTTTTT CASKEASNTGELFF